These T cell receptor beta chains were read from a single sample in a study of T-cell reconstitution after alpha-beta-depleted transplantation in children. TCRdb processed the PCR reads anew with MiXCR; each CDR3 protein has one entry. Of 700,000 to 950,000 distinct CDR3 sequences in the sample, about 15% were seen once. Sample: PBMCs, mostly from graft donor cells, taken 360 days after TCRalphabeta/CD19-depleted stem cell transplant. The receptors were sampled from a male patient between 5 and 17 years old who had a stem cell transplant for acute lymphoblastic leukemia, so the T cells may come from the graft donor. Each CDR3 is given with its conserved first and last residue. D genes are given only for firm matches. Size is omitted from some rows. Given values are once, few, many or a class for expanded clones.

D,J,size,V,DNA,CDR3
TRBD2,TRBJ2-1,NA,TRBV6-1,TGTGCCAGCAGTGACCTAGCGGGATGGTCCTCCTACAATGAGCAGTTCTTC,CASSDLAGWSSYNEQFF
TRBD1,TRBJ1-1,many,TRBV5-1,TGCGCCAGCAGCCGTGGGACAGGGATAAATGAAGCTTTCTTT,CASSRGTGINEAFF
NA,TRBJ1-3,NA,TRBV7-6,TGTGCCAGCAGCTTAAGGGCAACCTCTGGAAACACCATATATTTT,CASSLRATSGNTIYF
NA,TRBJ1-2,NA,TRBV12-3/TRBV12-4,TGTGCCAGCAGCCCTGGGACTTCCTATGGCTACACCTTC,CASSPGTSYGYTF
NA,TRBJ2-1,few,TRBV7-3,TGTGCCAGCAGCTTAACTTTTAGGGGGAGCCAGCAGTTCTTC,CASSLTFRGSQQFF
NA,TRBJ2-7,few,TRBV4-1,TGCGCCAGCAGCTATTCGGGCCTCGGGGGCTCCTACGAGCAGTACTTC,CASSYSGLGGSYEQYF
NA,TRBJ2-2,few,TRBV11-2,TGTGCCAGCAGCTTAGAGTCCGCGACTGCGAACACCGGGGAGCTGTTTTTT,CASSLESATANTGELFF
NA,TRBJ1-1,few,TRBV18,TGTGCCAGCTCACCGCAACAGGGGAACACTGAAGCTTTCTTT,CASSPQQGNTEAFF
TRBD1,TRBJ1-1,NA,TRBV4-1,TGCGCCAGCAGCCAACATCCAGGGGGAGTTTTGGGGAACACTGAAGCTTTCTTT,CASSQHPGGVLGNTEAFF
NA,TRBJ2-1,NA,TRBV4-1,TGCGCCAGCAGCCAAGGGTTTTTCTCCTACAATGAGCAGTTCTTC,CASSQGFFSYNEQFF
NA,TRBJ1-1,NA,TRBV7-3,TGTGCCAGCAGCTTAATGGACGGCCCCTTAAACACTGAAGCTTTCTTT,CASSLMDGPLNTEAFF
TRBD2,TRBJ2-3,few,TRBV5-6,TGTGCCAGCAGCTTGGTGGGGACTAAAAAGTATTTT,CASSLVGTKKYF
NA,TRBJ2-3,once,TRBV20-1,TGCAGTGCTAGAGATGGGCGACGCACAGATACGCAGTATTTT,CSARDGRRTDTQYF